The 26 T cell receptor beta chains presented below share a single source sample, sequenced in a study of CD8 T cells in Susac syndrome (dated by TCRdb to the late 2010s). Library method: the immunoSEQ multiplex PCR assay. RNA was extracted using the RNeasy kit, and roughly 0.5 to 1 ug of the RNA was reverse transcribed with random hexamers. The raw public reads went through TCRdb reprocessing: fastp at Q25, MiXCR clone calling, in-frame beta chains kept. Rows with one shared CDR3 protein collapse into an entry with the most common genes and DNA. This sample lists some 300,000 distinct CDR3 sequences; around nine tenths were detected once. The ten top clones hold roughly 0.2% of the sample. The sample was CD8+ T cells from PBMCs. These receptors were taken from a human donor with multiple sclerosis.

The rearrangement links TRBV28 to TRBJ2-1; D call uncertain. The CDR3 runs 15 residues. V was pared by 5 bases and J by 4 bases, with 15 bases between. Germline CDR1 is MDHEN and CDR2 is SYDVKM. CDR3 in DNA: TGTGCCAGCAGTGACCCGACTGGCGGTTACAATGAGCAGTTCTTC. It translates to CASSDPTGGYNEQFF.

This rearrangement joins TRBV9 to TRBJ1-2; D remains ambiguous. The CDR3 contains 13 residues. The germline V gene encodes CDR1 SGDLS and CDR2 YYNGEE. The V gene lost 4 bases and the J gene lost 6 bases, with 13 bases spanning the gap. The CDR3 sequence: CASSSTPSDGYTF. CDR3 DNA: TGTGCCAGCAGCAGTACACCCTCGGATGGCTACACCTTC.

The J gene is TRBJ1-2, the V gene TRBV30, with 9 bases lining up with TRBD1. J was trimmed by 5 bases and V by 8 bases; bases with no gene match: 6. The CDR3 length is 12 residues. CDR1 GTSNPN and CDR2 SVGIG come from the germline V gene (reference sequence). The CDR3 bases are TGTGCCGCCCGGACAGGGGAGTATGGCTACACCTTC. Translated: CAARTGEYGYTF.

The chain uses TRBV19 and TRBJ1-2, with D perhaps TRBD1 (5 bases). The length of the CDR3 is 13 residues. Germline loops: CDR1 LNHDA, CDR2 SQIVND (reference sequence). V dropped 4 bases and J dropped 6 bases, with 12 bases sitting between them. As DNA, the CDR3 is TGTGCCAGTAGTACTCTCCCGACAGATGGCTACACCTTC. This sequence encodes CASSTLPTDGYTF.

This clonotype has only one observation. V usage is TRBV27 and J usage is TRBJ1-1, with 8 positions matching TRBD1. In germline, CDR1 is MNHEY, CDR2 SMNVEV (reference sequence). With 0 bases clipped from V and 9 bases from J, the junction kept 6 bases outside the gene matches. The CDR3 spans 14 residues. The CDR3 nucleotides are TGTGCCAGCAGTTTATCCGGACAGGGTCCCCAAGCTTTCTTT. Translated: CASSLSGQGPQAFF.

As DNA, the CDR3 is TGCAGTGCGGGTCAGCGGGCCTCCTACGAGCAGTACTTC. This codes for CSAGQRASYEQYF. The chain employs TRBV20-1 and TRBJ2-7; tentatively, D is TRBD2 (6 bases). Trimming shortened V by 6 bases and J by 0 bases, and 12 bases separated the two germline ends. CDR1 is DFQATT and CDR2 is SNEGSKA in the germline V gene (reference sequence). The CDR3 loop spans 13 amino acids.

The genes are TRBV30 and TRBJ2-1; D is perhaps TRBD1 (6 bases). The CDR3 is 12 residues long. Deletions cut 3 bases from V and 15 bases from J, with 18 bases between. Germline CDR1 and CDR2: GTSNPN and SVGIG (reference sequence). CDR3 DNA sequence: TGTGCCTGGAGGGGACCCGACGGGGACACGTTCTTC. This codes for CAWRGPDGDTFF.

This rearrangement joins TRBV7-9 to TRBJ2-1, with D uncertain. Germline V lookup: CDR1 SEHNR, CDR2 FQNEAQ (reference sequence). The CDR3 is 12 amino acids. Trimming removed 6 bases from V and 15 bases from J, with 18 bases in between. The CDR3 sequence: CASRYRMADLFF. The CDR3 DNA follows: TGTGCCAGCAGATATCGCATGGCGGATCTGTTCTTC.

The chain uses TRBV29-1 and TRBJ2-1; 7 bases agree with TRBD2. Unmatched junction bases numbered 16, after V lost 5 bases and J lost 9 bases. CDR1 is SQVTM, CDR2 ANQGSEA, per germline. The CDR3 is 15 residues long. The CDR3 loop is CSVWAGTIGNLEQFF. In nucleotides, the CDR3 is TGCAGCGTTTGGGCCGGGACTATCGGGAACCTTGAGCAGTTCTTC.

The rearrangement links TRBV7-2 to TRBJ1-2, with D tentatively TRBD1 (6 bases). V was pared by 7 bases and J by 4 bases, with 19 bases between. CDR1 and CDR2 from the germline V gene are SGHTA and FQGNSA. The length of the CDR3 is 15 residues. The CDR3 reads CASTSPGGLGYGYTF. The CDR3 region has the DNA TGTGCCAGCACCTCACCCGGGGGGCTGGGCTATGGCTACACCTTC.

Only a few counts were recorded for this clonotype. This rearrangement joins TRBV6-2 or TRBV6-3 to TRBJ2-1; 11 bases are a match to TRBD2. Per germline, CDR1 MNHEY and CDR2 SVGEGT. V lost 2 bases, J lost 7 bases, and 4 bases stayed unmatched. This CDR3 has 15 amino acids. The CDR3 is CASSYTSGSPNEQFF. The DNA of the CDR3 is TGTGCCAGCAGTTACACTAGCGGGAGTCCTAATGAGCAGTTCTTC.

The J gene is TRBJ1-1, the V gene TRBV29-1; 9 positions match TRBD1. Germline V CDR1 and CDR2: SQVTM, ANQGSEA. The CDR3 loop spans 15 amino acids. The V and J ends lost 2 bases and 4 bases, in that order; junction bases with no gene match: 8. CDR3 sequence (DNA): TGCAGCGTTGAACCACAGGGGGCTAGTGGCACTGAAGCTTTCTTT. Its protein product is CSVEPQGASGTEAFF.

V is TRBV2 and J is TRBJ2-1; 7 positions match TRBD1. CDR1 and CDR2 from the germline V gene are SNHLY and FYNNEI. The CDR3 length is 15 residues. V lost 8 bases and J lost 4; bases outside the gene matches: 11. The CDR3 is CASGGEGAVYNEQFF. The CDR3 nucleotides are TGTGCCAGCGGCGGAGAGGGGGCAGTTTACAATGAGCAGTTCTTC.

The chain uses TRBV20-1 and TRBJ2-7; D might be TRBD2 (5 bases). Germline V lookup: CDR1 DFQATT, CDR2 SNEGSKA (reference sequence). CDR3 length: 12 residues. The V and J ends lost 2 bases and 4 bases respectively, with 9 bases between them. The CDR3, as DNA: TGCAGTGCTAGATACTCGGGATACGAGCAGTACTTC. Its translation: CSARYSGYEQYF.

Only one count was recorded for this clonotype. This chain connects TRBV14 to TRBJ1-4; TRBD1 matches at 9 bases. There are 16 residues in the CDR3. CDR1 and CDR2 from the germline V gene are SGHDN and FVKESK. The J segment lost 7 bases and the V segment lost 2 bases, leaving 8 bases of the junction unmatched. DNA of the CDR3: TGTGCCAGCAGCCAAACCACCGGGACAGGGATTGAAAAACTGTTTTTT. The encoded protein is CASSQTTGTGIEKLFF.

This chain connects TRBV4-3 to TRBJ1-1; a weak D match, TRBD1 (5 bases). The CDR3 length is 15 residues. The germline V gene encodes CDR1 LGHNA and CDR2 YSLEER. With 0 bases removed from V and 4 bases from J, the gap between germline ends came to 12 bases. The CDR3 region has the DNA TGCGCCAGCAGCCAAGAAGAGGGGTTGGGCACTGAAGCTTTCTTT. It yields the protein CASSQEEGLGTEAFF.

CDR3 sequence (DNA): TGTGCCAGCAGCCAAGAGGTCGGTAGCGGTGAGACCCAGTACTTC. Amino acids: CASSQEVGSGETQYF. The chain uses TRBV14 and TRBJ2-5; the D gene is possibly TRBD2 (6 bases). Germline-derived CDR1 and CDR2 are SGHDN and FVKESK. The CDR3 length is 15 residues. Trimming stripped 0 bases from V and 5 bases from J, with 13 bases between.

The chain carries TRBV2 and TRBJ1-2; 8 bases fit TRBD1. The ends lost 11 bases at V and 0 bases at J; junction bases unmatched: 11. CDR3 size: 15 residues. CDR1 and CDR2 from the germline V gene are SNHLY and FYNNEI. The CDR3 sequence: CAGQGYQGSNYGYTF. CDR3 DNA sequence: TGTGCCGGACAGGGATATCAAGGCTCTAACTATGGCTACACCTTC.

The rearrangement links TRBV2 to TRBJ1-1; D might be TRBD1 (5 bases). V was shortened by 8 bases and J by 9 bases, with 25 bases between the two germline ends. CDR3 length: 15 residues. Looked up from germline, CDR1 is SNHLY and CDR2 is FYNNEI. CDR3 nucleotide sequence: TGTGCCAGCGCTCGATCGTCTAGTTCCGGGACGCAAGCTTTCTTT. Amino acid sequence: CASARSSSSGTQAFF.

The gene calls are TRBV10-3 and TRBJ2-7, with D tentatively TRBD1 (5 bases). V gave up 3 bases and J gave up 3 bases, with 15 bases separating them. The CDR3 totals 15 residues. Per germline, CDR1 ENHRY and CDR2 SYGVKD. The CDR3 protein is CAISDLEGRVYEQYF. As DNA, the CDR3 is TGTGCCATCAGTGACTTGGAAGGCAGGGTCTACGAGCAGTACTTC.

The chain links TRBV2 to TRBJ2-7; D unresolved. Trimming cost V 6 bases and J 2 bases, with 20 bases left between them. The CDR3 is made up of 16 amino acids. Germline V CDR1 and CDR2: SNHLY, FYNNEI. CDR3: CASSTESSGPTYEQYF. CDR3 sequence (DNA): TGTGCCAGCAGCACAGAAAGCTCCGGACCCACCTACGAGCAGTACTTC. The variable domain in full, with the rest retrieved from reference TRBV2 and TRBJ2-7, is EPEVTQTPSHQVTQMGQEVILRCVPISNHLYFYWYRQILGQKVEFLVSFYNNEISEKSEIFDDQFSVERPDGSNFTLKIRSTKLEDSAMYFCASSTESSGPTYEQYFGPGTRLTVT.

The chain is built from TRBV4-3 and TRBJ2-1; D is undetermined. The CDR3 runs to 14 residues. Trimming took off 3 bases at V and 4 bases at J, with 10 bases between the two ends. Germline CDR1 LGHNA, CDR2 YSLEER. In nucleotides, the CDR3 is TGCGCCAGCAGCCAGGAGCAAGGTTACAATGAGCAGTTCTTC. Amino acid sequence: CASSQEQGYNEQFF.

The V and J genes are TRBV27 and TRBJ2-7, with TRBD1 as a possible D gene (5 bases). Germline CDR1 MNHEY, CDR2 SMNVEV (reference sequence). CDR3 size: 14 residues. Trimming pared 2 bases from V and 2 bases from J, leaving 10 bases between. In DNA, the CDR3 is TGTGCCAGCAGTTTAGATGCGACAGCCTACGAGCAGTACTTC. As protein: CASSLDATAYEQYF.

This CDR3 is CASSLVGSYYEQYF. CDR3 DNA: TGTGCCAGCAGCTTAGTGGGCAGTTACTACGAGCAGTACTTC. The V and J genes are TRBV7-9 and TRBJ2-7; no clear D. V was shortened by 1 base and J by 3 bases, with 10 bases between the two germline ends. In germline, CDR1 is SEHNR, CDR2 FQNEAQ (reference sequence). The CDR3 spans 14 residues.

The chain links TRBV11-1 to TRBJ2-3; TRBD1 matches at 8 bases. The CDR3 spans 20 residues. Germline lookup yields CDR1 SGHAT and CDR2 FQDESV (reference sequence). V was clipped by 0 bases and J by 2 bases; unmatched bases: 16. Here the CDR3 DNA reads TGTGCCAGCAGCTTAGCCCTTGGCCAGGGGGCGCGTCTCAACACAGATACGCAGTATTTT. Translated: CASSLALGQGARLNTDTQYF.

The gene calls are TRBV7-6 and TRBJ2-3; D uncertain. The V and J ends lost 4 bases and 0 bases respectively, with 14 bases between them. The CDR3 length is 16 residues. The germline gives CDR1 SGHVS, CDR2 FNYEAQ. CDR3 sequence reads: CASSSLEPSSTDTQYF. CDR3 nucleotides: TGTGCCAGCAGCTCACTGGAACCATCTAGCACAGATACGCAGTATTTT.